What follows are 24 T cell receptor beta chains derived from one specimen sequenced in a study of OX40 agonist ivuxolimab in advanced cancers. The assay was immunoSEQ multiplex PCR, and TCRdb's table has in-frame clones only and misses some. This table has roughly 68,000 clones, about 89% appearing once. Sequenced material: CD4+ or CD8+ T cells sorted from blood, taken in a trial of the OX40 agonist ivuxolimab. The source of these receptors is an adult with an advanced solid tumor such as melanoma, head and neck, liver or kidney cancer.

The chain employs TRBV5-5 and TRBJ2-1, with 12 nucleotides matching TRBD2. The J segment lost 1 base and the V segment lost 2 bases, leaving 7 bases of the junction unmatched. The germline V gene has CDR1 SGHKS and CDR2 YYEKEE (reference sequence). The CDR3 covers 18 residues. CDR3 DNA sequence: TGTGCCAGCAGCTTTGGACTAGCGGGGATTTTTTCCTACAATGAGCAGTTCTTC. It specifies CASSFGLAGIFSYNEQFF.

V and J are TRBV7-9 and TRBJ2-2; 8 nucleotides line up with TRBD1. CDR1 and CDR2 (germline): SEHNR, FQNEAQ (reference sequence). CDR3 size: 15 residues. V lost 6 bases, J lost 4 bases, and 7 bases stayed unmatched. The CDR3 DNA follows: TGTGCCAGCAGATCTGGACAGGGAGTCACCGGGGAGCTGTTTTTT. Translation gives CASRSGQGVTGELFF.

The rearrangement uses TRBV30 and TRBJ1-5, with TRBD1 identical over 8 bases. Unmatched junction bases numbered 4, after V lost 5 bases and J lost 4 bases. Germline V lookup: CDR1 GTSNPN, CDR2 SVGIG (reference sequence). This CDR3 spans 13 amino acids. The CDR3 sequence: CAWAGTGNQPQHF. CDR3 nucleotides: TGTGCCTGGGCAGGGACAGGAAATCAGCCCCAGCATTTT.

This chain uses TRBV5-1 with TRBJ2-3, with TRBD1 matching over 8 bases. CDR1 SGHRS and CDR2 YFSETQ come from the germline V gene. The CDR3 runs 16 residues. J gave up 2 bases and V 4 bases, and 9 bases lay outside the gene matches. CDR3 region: CASSPDRARNTDTQYF. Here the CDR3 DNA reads TGCGCCAGCAGCCCGGACAGGGCCCGAAACACAGATACGCAGTATTTT.

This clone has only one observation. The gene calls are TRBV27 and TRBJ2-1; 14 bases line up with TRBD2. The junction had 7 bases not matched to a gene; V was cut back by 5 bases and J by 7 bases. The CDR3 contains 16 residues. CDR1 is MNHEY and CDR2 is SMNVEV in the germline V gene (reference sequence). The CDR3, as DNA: TGTGCCAGCAGTCCCTGGACTAGCGGGAGGCAAAATGAGCAGTTCTTC. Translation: CASSPWTSGRQNEQFF.

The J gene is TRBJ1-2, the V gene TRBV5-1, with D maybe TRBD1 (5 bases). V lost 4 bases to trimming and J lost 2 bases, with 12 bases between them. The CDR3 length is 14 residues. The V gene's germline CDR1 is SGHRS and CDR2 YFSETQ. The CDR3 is CASSGGLKNYGYTF. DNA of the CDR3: TGCGCCAGCAGCGGGGGTCTGAAGAACTATGGCTACACCTTC.

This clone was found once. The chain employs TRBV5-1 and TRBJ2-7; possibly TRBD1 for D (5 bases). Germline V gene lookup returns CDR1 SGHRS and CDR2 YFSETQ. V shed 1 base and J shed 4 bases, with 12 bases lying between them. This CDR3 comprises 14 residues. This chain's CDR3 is CASSLQGRRYEQYF. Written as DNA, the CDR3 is TGCGCCAGCAGCTTGCAGGGAAGGAGATACGAGCAGTACTTC.

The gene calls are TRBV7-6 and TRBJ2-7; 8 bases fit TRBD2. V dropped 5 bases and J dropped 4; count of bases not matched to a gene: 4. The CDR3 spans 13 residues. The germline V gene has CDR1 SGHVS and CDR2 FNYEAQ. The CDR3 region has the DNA TGTGCCAGCAGCCGGGAGGGGGGGTACGAGCAGTACTTC. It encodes CASSREGGYEQYF.

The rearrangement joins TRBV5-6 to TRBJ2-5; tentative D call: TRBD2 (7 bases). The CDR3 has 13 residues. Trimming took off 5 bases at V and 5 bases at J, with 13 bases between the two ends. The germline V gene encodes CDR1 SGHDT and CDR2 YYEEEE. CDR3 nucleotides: TGTGCCAGCAGATCCAGGGGAGGGGAGACCCAGTACTTC. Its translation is CASRSRGGETQYF.

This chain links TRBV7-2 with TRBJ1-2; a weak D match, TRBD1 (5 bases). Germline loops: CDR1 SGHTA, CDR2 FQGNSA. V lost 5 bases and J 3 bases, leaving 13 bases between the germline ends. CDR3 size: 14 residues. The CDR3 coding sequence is TGTGCCAGCAGCCCGGGGCTTACGGACTATGGCTACACCTTC. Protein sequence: CASSPGLTDYGYTF. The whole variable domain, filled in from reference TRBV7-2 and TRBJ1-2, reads GAGVSQSPSNKVTEKGKDVELRCDPISGHTALYWYRQSLGQGLEFLIYFQGNSAPDKSGLPSDRFSAERTGGSVSTLTIQRTQQEDSAVYLCASSPGLTDYGYTFGSGTRLTVV.

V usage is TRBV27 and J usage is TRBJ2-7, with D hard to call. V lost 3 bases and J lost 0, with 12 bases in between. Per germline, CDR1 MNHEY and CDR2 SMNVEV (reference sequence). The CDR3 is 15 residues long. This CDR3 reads CASSFSARNSYEQYF. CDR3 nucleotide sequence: TGTGCCAGCAGTTTCTCTGCGCGGAACTCCTACGAGCAGTACTTC.

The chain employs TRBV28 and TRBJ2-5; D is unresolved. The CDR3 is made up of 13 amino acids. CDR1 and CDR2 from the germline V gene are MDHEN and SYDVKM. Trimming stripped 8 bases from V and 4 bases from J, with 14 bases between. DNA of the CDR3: TGTGCCAGCTTAAGTCCGGGTAGAGAGACCCAGTACTTC. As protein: CASLSPGRETQYF.

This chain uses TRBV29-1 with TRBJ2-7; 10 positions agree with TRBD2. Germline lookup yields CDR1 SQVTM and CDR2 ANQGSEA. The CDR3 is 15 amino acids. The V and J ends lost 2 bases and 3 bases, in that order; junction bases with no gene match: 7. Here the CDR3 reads CSVEWTSGSFYEQYF. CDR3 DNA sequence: TGCAGCGTTGAATGGACTAGCGGATCCTTCTACGAGCAGTACTTC.

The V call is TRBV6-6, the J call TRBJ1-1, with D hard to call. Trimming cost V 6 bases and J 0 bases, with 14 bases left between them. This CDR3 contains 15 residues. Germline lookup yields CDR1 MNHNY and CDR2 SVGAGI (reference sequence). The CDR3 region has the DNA TGTGCCAGCAGCCGCCCTCAGACCATGAACACTGAAGCTTTCTTT. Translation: CASSRPQTMNTEAFF.

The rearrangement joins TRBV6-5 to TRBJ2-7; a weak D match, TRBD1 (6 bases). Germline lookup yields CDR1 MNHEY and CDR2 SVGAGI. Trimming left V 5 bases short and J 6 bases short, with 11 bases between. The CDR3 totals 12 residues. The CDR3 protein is CASSTTGIEQYF. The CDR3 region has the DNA TGTGCCAGCAGTACAACAGGGATCGAGCAGTACTTC.

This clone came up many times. This CDR3 reads CASSLVRGTYEQYF. In nucleotides, the CDR3 is TGTGCCAGCAGCTTAGTTCGCGGGACCTACGAGCAGTACTTC. J is TRBJ2-7 and V is TRBV11-2, with D possibly matching TRBD2 (6 bases). CDR3 length: 14 amino acids. From germline, CDR1 is SGHAT and CDR2 FQNNGV. Trimming removed 1 base at V and 2 bases at J, with 9 bases between.

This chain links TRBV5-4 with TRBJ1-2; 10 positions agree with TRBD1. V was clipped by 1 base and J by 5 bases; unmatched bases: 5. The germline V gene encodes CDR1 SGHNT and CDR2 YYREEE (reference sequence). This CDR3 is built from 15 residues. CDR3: CASSLFGTGEYGYTF. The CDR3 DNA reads TGTGCCAGCAGCTTGTTTGGGACAGGGGAGTATGGCTACACCTTC.

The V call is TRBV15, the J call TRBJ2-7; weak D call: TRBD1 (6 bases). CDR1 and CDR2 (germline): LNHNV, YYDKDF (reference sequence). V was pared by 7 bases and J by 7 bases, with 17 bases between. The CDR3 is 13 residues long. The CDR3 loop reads CATNRDGRGEQYF. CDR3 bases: TGTGCCACCAACCGGGACGGCAGGGGTGAGCAGTACTTC.

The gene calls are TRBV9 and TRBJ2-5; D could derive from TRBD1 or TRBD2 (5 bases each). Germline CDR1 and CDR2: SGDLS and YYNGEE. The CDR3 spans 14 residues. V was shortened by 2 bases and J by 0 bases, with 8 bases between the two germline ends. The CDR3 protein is CASSVGVYQETQYF. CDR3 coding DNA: TGTGCCAGCAGCGTGGGGGTGTACCAAGAGACCCAGTACTTC.

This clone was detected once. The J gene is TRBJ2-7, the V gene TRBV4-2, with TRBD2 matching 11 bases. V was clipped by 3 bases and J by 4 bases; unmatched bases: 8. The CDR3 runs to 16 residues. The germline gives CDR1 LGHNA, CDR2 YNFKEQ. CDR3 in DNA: TGTGCCAGCAGCCAGGCAATAGCGGGAGGGCCGTACGAGCAGTACTTC. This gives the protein CASSQAIAGGPYEQYF.

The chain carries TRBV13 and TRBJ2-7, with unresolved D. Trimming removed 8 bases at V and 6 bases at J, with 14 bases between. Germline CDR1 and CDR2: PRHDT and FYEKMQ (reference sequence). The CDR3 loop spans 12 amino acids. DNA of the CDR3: TGTGCCAGCGTCCGTTTTGGGTCCGAGCAGTACTTC. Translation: CASVRFGSEQYF.

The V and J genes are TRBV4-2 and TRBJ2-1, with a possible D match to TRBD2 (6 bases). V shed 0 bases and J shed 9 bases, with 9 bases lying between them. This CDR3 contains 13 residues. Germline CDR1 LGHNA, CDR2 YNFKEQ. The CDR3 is CASSQDLASEQFF. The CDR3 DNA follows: TGTGCCAGCAGCCAAGATCTAGCGTCTGAGCAGTTCTTC.

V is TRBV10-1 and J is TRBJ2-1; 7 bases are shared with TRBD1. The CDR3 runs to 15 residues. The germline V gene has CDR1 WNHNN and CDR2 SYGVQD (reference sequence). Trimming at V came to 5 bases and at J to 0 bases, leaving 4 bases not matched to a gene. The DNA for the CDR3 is TGCGCCAGCAGTCCAGGGGGAAGCTCCTACAATGAGCAGTTCTTC. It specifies CASSPGGSSYNEQFF.

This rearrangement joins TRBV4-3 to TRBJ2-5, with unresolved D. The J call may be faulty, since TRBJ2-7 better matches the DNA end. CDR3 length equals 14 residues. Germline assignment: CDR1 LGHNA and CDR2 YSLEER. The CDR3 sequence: CASSQAEHSYEQYF. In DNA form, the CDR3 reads TGCGCCAGCAGCCAAGCGGAGCACTCCTACGAGCAGTACTTC.